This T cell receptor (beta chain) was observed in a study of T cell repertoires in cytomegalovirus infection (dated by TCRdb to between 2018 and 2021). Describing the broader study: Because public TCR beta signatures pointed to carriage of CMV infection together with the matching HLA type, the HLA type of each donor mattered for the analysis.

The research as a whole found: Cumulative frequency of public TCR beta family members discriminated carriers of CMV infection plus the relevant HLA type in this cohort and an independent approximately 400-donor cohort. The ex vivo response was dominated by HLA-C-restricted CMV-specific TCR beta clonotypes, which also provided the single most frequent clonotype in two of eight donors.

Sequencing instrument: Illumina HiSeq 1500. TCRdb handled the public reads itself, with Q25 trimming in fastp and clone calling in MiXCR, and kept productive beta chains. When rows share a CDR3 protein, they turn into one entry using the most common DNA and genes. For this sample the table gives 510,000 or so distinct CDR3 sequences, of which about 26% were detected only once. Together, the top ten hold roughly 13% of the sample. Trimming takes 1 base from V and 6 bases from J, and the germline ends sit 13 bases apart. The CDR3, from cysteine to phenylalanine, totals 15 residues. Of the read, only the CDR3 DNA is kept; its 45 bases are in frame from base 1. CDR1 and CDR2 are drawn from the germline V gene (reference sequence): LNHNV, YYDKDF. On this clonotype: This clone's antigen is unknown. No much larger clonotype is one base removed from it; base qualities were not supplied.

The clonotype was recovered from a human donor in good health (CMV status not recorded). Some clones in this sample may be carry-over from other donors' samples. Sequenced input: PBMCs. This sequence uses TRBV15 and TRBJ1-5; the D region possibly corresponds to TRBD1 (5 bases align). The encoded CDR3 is CATSRAGGQGQPQHF. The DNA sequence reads TGTGCCACCAGCAGAGCCGGGGGTCAGGGTCAGCCCCAGCATTTT.